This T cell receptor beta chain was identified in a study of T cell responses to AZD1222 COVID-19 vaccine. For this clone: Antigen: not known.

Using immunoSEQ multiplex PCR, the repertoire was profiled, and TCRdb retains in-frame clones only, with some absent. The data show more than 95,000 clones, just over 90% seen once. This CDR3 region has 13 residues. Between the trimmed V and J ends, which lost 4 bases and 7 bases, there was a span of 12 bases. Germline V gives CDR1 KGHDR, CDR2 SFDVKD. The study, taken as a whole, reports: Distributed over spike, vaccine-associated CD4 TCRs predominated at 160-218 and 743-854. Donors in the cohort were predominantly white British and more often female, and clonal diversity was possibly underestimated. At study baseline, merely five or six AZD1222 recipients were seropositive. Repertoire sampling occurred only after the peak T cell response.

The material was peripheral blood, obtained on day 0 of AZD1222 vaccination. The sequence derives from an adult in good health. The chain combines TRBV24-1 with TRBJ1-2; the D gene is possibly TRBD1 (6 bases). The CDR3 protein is CATSEGGGFGYTF. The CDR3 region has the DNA TGTGCCACCAGTGAAGGAGGGGGATTTGGCTACACCTTC.